This TCR beta chain was recorded in a study of Graves' ophthalmopathy and Graves' hyperthyroidism. Broader study findings: Blood also carried most expanded thyroid clonotypes exceeding 0.001 frequency. Sensitivity of approximately 88% and specificity of about 84% were achieved when a 13-signature model separated ophthalmopathy from stable hyperthyroidism.

Germline V gene data show CDR1 as SNHLY and CDR2 as FYNNEI. Trimming took off 2 bases at V and 6 bases at J, with 11 bases between the two ends. CDR3 size: 14 residues. Investigators amplified TCR beta CDR3 regions from RNA transcripts. HTBI-primed first-round RT-PCR preceded second-round multiplex PCR. From the multiplex PCR reads, TCRdb called clonotypes with MiXCR, one entry per CDR3 protein. Among 200,000 to 300,000 distinct CDR3 sequences, around 45% were seen once, and the ten largest hold approximately 44%. What supplied the PBMCs was about 10 ml of fresh peripheral blood. This clonotype was detected a few times. Its antigen is unknown.

The source of this sequence is an adult man with Graves' ophthalmopathy. The V gene is TRBV2, the J gene TRBJ1-5; no clear D. The material sequenced was peripheral blood. DNA of the CDR3: TGTGCCAGCAGTGAAAGAACCAGGACTCAGCCCCAGCATTTT. It is translated as CASSERTRTQPQHF. The full variable domain, rest sourced from reference TRBV2 and TRBJ1-5, is EPEVTQTPSHQVTQMGQEVILRCVPISNHLYFYWYRQILGQKVEFLVSFYNNEISEKSEIFDDQFSVERPDGSNFTLKIRSTKLEDSAMYFCASSERTRTQPQHFGDGTRLSIL.